This T cell receptor beta chain was captured in a study of siplizumab effects on memory and regulatory T cells. Method: immunoSEQ multiplex PCR; TCRdb's copy keeps in-frame clones and lacks some. Of around 82,000 clones in the sample, 85% to 95% were seen once. Study-wide findings and caveats: Neither a naive nor a memory phenotype was assignable to roughly 80-96% of proliferating CD4+ or CD8+ clones.

In this sample, this clone turned up once. Its antigen is unidentified. Sequenced input: CD8+ T cells sorted from blood. The receptor was derived from a human donor in good health.

CDR3 loop: CASSIELAGGRDTQYF. Written as DNA, the CDR3 is TGTGCCAGTAGTATAGAGCTAGCGGGGGGGCGAGATACGCAGTATTTT. The chain is built from TRBV19 and TRBJ2-3; 12 bases fit TRBD2. V was pared by 0 bases and J by 5 bases, with 3 bases of the junction left unmatched. The CDR3 consists of 16 residues. Germline CDR1 reads LNHDA; CDR2 reads SQIVND (reference sequence). Based on the CDR3 plus reference TRBV19 and TRBJ2-3, the full variable domain is DGGITQSPKYLFRKEGQNVTLSCEQNLNHDAMYWYRQDPGQGLRLIYYSQIVNDFQKGDIAEGYSVSREKKESFPLTVTSAQKNPTAFYLCASSIELAGGRDTQYFGPGTRLTVL.